The 24 T cell receptor beta chains below come from one sample, sequenced in a study of radiotherapy plus CTLA-4 blockade in lung cancer. Measured with immunoSEQ multiplex PCR; TCRdb has only the in-frame clones, and not every one. The sample records around 45,000 clones, roughly 76% being singletons. The material was peripheral blood, obtained from a patient treated with radiotherapy plus ipilimumab. Receptors originate from a human donor with non-small cell lung cancer who had stable disease on radiotherapy plus ipilimumab.

This clone was seen just once. The rearrangement uses TRBV27 and TRBJ1-5; a possible D gene is TRBD1 (6 bases). The germline V and J ends were trimmed by 1 base and 7 bases, with 11 bases remaining between them. Germline V gene data show CDR1 as MNHEY and CDR2 as SMNVEV (reference sequence). CDR3 length equals 14 residues. CDR3 protein: CASSLWGPRQPQHF. The CDR3 DNA is TGTGCCAGCAGTTTATGGGGGCCCAGACAGCCCCAGCATTTT.

The genes are TRBV9 and TRBJ1-6; D unclear. Deletions cut 9 bases from V and 7 bases from J, with 14 bases between. This CDR3 spans 13 amino acids. Germline V gives CDR1 SGDLS, CDR2 YYNGEE. This CDR3 reads CAIEQRSNSPLHF. The CDR3 nucleotides read TGTGCCATTGAACAGAGGTCAAATTCACCCCTCCACTTT.

This clone was seen only a few times. This chain connects TRBV7-2 to TRBJ1-6, with D maybe TRBD1 (6 bases). Germline V gene lookup returns CDR1 SGHTA and CDR2 FQGNSA. The germline V and J ends were trimmed by 1 base and 11 bases, with 12 bases remaining between them. The CDR3 runs 14 residues. DNA of the CDR3: TGTGCCAGCAGCTTAGAGGGGGTGCGCGCACCCCTCCACTTT. Translation: CASSLEGVRAPLHF.

The chain has TRBV7-9 and TRBJ2-2, with 10 nucleotides matching TRBD1. Germline CDR1 and CDR2: SEHNR and FQNEAQ (reference sequence). Trimming took 4 bases from V and 1 from J; bases not matched to a gene: 12. The CDR3 contains 19 residues. CDR3 region: CASSSSRIGQGENTGELFF. The CDR3 DNA reads TGTGCCAGCAGCTCTAGTCGGATTGGACAGGGGGAGAACACCGGGGAGCTGTTTTTT. Based on the CDR3 plus reference TRBV7-9 and TRBJ2-2, the full variable domain is DTGVSQNPRHKITKRGQNVTFRCDPISEHNRLYWYRQTLGQGPEFLTYFQNEAQLEKSRLLSDRFSAERPKGSFSTLEIQRTEQGDSAMYLCASSSSRIGQGENTGELFFGEGSRLTVL.

The chain joins TRBV5-6 to TRBJ2-7; D is tentatively TRBD1 or TRBD2 (5 bases each). Germline values: CDR1 SGHDT, CDR2 YYEEEE. The CDR3 has 14 residues. The germline V and J ends were trimmed by 0 bases and 6 bases, with 13 bases remaining between them. In DNA, the CDR3 is TGTGCCAGCAGCTTGGCCGTTGGGGGTGTCGAGCAGTACGTC. It codes for CASSLAVGGVEQYV.

This clone was detected a few times. The CDR3 loop is CASSRWTGGDSPLHF. The CDR3 DNA reads as TGCGCCAGCAGCCGCTGGACTGGCGGTGATTCACCCCTCCACTTT. The chain joins TRBV4-3 to TRBJ1-6; no firm D call. CDR3 length equals 15 residues. Trimming removed 4 bases at V and 8 bases at J, with 15 bases between. CDR1 is LGHNA and CDR2 is YSLEER in the germline V gene.

The chain combines TRBV29-1 with TRBJ2-2; D is unclear. Per the germline V gene, CDR1 is SQVTM and CDR2 is ANQGSEA. This CDR3 has 12 amino acids. The V gene lost 5 bases and the J gene lost 0 bases, with 4 bases spanning the gap. The CDR3 region is CSVSSNTGELFF. CDR3 DNA: TGCAGCGTTAGTTCGAACACCGGGGAGCTGTTTTTT.

CDR3 loop: CASSPSGTGESYEQYF. As DNA, the CDR3 is TGCGCCAGCAGCCCTAGCGGGACAGGGGAATCCTACGAGCAGTACTTC. J is TRBJ2-5 and V is TRBV4-3; tentative D call: TRBD1 (10 bases). The assigned J gene may be wrong: the sequence end matches TRBJ2-7 better. The CDR3 totals 16 residues. Germline lookup yields CDR1 LGHNA and CDR2 YSLEER.

The V gene is TRBV19, the J gene TRBJ1-2; D not resolved. V was clipped by 3 bases and J by 7 bases, with 12 bases between them. CDR1 and CDR2 (germline): LNHDA, SQIVND (reference sequence). The CDR3 covers 13 residues. Here the CDR3 reads CASSIPSAFGYTF. The CDR3 coding sequence is TGTGCCAGTAGTATCCCCTCGGCGTTTGGCTACACCTTC.

The gene calls are TRBV5-1 and TRBJ2-5, with a tentative D call TRBD2 (6 bases). V was pared by 1 base and J by 5 bases, with 15 bases between. Germline CDR1 is SGHRS and CDR2 is YFSETQ. The CDR3 length is 15 residues. The CDR3 loop reads CASSLSAGAGETQYF. The CDR3 DNA reads TGCGCCAGCAGCTTGAGCGCAGGCGCGGGGGAGACCCAGTACTTC.

This sequence joins TRBV5-1 and TRBJ1-2, with TRBD1 as a possible D gene (6 bases). This CDR3 contains 14 residues. The germline V gene has CDR1 SGHRS and CDR2 YFSETQ. The V gene lost 3 bases and the J gene lost 2 bases, with 11 bases spanning the gap. The CDR3 loop reads CASSSDSSNYGYTF. CDR3 DNA sequence: TGCGCCAGCAGCTCGGACAGTAGCAACTATGGCTACACCTTC.

The V call is TRBV4-1, the J call TRBJ1-2; D gene unclear. Germline CDR1 and CDR2: MGHRA and YSYEKL. V dropped 2 bases and J dropped 2 bases, with 12 bases sitting between them. The CDR3 totals 15 residues. The CDR3 nucleotides are TGCGCCAGCAGCCAATCCCCGGTGTCGAACTATGGCTACACCTTC. It encodes CASSQSPVSNYGYTF.

The chain joins TRBV7-8 to TRBJ2-5, with 10 bases lining up with TRBD2. Germline V gene sequence: CDR1 SGHVS, CDR2 FQNEAQ. Trimming removed 5 bases from V and 2 bases from J; junction bases left unmatched: 5. CDR3 length equals 15 residues. In nucleotides, the CDR3 is TGTGCCAGCAGCATGGGACTAGCGAGACAAGAGACCCAGTACTTC. Translated, it gives CASSMGLARQETQYF.

This chain joins TRBV5-4 and TRBJ1-2; TRBD1 agrees at 7 bases. V gave up 4 bases and J gave up 7 bases; unmatched junction bases: 10. Germline lookup yields CDR1 SGHNT and CDR2 YYREEE (reference sequence). The CDR3 is made up of 14 amino acids. CDR3 DNA: TGTGCCAGCAGCGCCCGACAGGGAAGGGGTGGCTACACCTTC. This sequence encodes CASSARQGRGGYTF.

This sequence joins TRBV6-5 and TRBJ2-7; TRBD1 aligns across 7 bases. Germline V lookup: CDR1 MNHEY, CDR2 SVGAGI. CDR3 length: 13 residues. The junction had 8 bases not matched to a gene; V was cut back by 5 bases and J by 7 bases. In DNA form, the CDR3 reads TGTGCCAGCAGTCCTTCAGGGGGTGGAGAGCAGTACGTC. The encoded protein is CASSPSGGGEQYV.

The chain couples TRBV10-3 to TRBJ1-3, with a weak D call TRBD1 (5 bases). This CDR3 region has 14 residues. Trimming took off 8 bases at V and 0 bases at J, with 11 bases between the two ends. The germline V gene has CDR1 ENHRY and CDR2 SYGVKD. The CDR3 DNA sequence: TGTGCCATCTTGGACACAGCCTCTGGAAACACCATATATTTT. It codes for CAILDTASGNTIYF.

The chain links TRBV6-5 to TRBJ1-1; unclear D gene. Germline lookup yields CDR1 MNHEY and CDR2 SVGAGI. V lost 7 bases, J lost 1 base, and 10 bases lay in between. This CDR3 region has 13 residues. CDR3 nucleotide sequence: TGTGCCAGCAAACGGTCCCCGAACACTGAAGCTTTCTTT. Its protein is CASKRSPNTEAFF.

This clone showed up just a few times. The chain recombines TRBV4-3 with TRBJ1-2; 10 bases match TRBD1. This CDR3 is built from 15 residues. The germline V gene encodes CDR1 LGHNA and CDR2 YSLEER. Germline trimming cut 0 bases from V and 8 bases from J; bases unmatched to any gene: 6. The CDR3 coding sequence is TGCGCCAGCAGCCAAGATGACAGGGGGCTAGGCGGCTACACCTTC. Translation: CASSQDDRGLGGYTF.

The chain is built from TRBV7-2 and TRBJ1-5; TRBD1 matches 8 bases. The CDR3 has 13 amino acids. Germline V gene lookup returns CDR1 SGHTA and CDR2 FQGNSA. With 6 bases clipped from V and 5 bases from J, the junction kept 3 bases outside the gene matches. CDR3: CASSQQGDQPQHF. The DNA for the CDR3 is TGTGCCAGCAGTCAACAGGGGGATCAGCCCCAGCATTTT.

The gene calls are TRBV11-2 and TRBJ2-7; D is perhaps TRBD2 (5 bases). The CDR3 is 15 residues long. The ends were cut back, 0 bases at V and 3 bases at J, with 12 bases in the middle. Germline lookup yields CDR1 SGHAT and CDR2 FQNNGV. The CDR3 region is CASSLDRVGSYEQYV. The DNA for the CDR3 is TGTGCCAGCAGCTTAGATCGGGTGGGGAGCTACGAGCAGTACGTC.

The chain links TRBV7-2 to TRBJ2-3, with D unresolved. Trimming pared 1 base from V and 2 bases from J, leaving 4 bases between. This CDR3 comprises 13 residues. CDR1 is SGHTA and CDR2 is FQGNSA in the germline V gene. Here the CDR3 DNA reads TGTGCCAGCAGCTTAGAGGTCACAGATACGCAGTATTTT. Translating gives CASSLEVTDTQYF.

The V gene is TRBV18, the J gene TRBJ2-1; TRBD2 matches at 13 bases. The germline gives CDR1 KGHSH, CDR2 LQKENI. V trimming: 3 bases; J trimming: 6 bases; junction bases outside the gene matches: 8. This CDR3 is 17 amino acids long. The CDR3 here is CASSPQTSGGAGNEQFF. The CDR3 coding sequence is TGTGCCAGCTCACCGCAAACTAGCGGGGGGGCAGGCAATGAGCAGTTCTTC.

The gene calls are TRBV6-5 and TRBJ2-3, with a tentative D call TRBD1 (6 bases). Germline-derived CDR1 and CDR2 are MNHEY and SVGAGI. This CDR3 region has 15 residues. Trimming shortened V by 2 bases and J by 5 bases, and 14 bases separated the two germline ends. The CDR3 spells CASSYPTGREDTQYF. The CDR3 DNA reads as TGTGCCAGCAGTTACCCGACAGGTCGTGAAGATACGCAGTATTTT.

The chain carries TRBV28 and TRBJ1-6; a possible D gene is TRBD1 (5 bases). Trimming cost V 3 bases and J 15 bases, with 6 bases left between them. This CDR3 contains 10 residues. CDR1 MDHEN and CDR2 SYDVKM come from the germline V gene. The CDR3 reads CASSFRGLHF. In nucleotides, the CDR3 is TGTGCCAGCAGTTTTAGGGGCCTCCACTTT.